The TCR beta chain described here comes from a study of CD8+CD57+ T cells in acquired aplastic anemia. Background on the study: Each DNA sample taken from sorted CD4+ and CD8+ cells came to 3.2 ug on average. Points from the study as a whole: Fewer than 30 CD8+ CDR3 sequences were shared between patients and controls.

Using genomic DNA as the template, TCR beta VDJ and CDR3 profiling was carried out. MiXCR, run by TCRdb on the reads, gives a single entry per CDR3 protein. The sample holds 250,000 to 300,000 distinct CDR3 sequences, 56% seen once. In the case of this clonotype: No antigen is known for it.

This TCR was recovered from a human donor with severe aplastic anemia or a healthy control (not recorded which). Sequenced material: sorted CD4+, CD8+, or CD8+CD57+ T cells (not recorded which) from PBMCs.

CDR3 sequence (DNA): TGTGCCAGCAGTCCGACAGGGTTCTCTGAAGCTTTCTTT. Translated, it gives CASSPTGFSEAFF. V and J are TRBV6-2 or TRBV6-3 and TRBJ1-1, with 7 bases identical to TRBD1. This CDR3 is 13 amino acids long. In germline, CDR1 is MNHEY, CDR2 SVGEGT. The trim removed 5 bases at V and 6 bases at J, leaving 6 bases unmatched.